These 16 T cell receptor beta chains were sequenced from one sample in a study of T cell responses to AZD1222 COVID-19 vaccine. Assay: immunoSEQ multiplex PCR; the TCRdb copy retains only in-frame clones and omits some. Of around 150,000 clones in the sample, over 65% are singletons; the top ten hold approximately 4%. The input for sequencing was peripheral blood, taken on day 0 of AZD1222 vaccination. These receptors came from an adult in good health.

This chain connects TRBV6-4 to TRBJ2-3; D not certain. The germline V and J ends were trimmed by 0 bases and 6 bases, with 7 bases remaining between them. The CDR3 covers 13 residues. Germline lookup yields CDR1 MRHNA and CDR2 SNTAGT. Written as DNA, the CDR3 is TGTGCCAGCAGTGACTCCGAGTACGATACGCAGTATTTT. Its protein is CASSDSEYDTQYF.

The chain uses TRBV4-1 and TRBJ1-4; no firm D call. Germline V CDR1 and CDR2: MGHRA, YSYEKL. Trimming pared 0 bases from V and 4 bases from J, leaving 12 bases between. The CDR3 length is 16 residues. CDR3: CASSQDGQRLNEKLFF. DNA of the CDR3: TGCGCCAGCAGCCAAGATGGCCAGAGACTTAATGAAAAACTGTTTTTT.

V gene TRBV28 combines with J gene TRBJ2-5; 9 bases fit TRBD1. CDR1 and CDR2 (germline): MDHEN, SYDVKM. The CDR3 covers 14 residues. V gave up 7 bases and J gave up 4 bases; unmatched junction bases: 7. CDR3 in amino acids: CASTPGTGPETQYF. The CDR3 DNA reads as TGTGCCAGCACCCCCGGGACAGGGCCAGAGACCCAGTACTTC.

This chain links TRBV10-3 with TRBJ2-2; the D is unclear. The V gene's germline CDR1 is ENHRY and CDR2 SYGVKD. Trimming removed 0 bases at V and 1 base at J, with 9 bases between. The CDR3 contains 16 residues. The CDR3 DNA sequence: TGTGCCATCAGTGAGTCGAGGTCGGGGAACACCGGGGAGCTGTTTTTT. Amino acids: CAISESRSGNTGELFF.

The V call is TRBV29-1, the J call TRBJ1-5; D perhaps matches TRBD1 (5 bases). The germline V gene encodes CDR1 SQVTM and CDR2 ANQGSEA. The V end was cut by 8 bases, the J end by 4 bases, with 12 bases between. The CDR3 has 12 amino acids. CDR3 loop: CSTGGENQPQHF. DNA for the CDR3: TGCAGCACTGGGGGAGAGAATCAGCCCCAGCATTTT.

The V call is TRBV7-3, the J call TRBJ1-1, with D unresolved. The CDR3 runs 13 residues. With 0 bases removed from V and 5 bases from J, the gap between germline ends came to 7 bases. From germline, CDR1 is SGHTA and CDR2 FQGTGA. The CDR3 spells CASSLTMGTEAFF. CDR3 DNA: TGTGCCAGCAGCTTAACAATGGGGACTGAAGCTTTCTTT.

This chain uses TRBV30 with TRBJ1-6, with TRBD1 matching over 7 bases. Germline CDR1 and CDR2: GTSNPN and SVGIG (reference sequence). The V and J ends lost 1 base and 6 bases, in that order; junction bases with no gene match: 3. This CDR3 is 14 amino acids long. CDR3 coding DNA: TGTGCCTGGAGTGGACAGGGAAGTAATTCACCCCTCCACTTT. This translates into CAWSGQGSNSPLHF.

This chain uses TRBV6-5 with TRBJ1-6; D gene ambiguous. Germline V gene data show CDR1 as MNHEY and CDR2 as SVGAGI. Trimming shortened V by 6 bases and J by 1 base, and 4 bases separated the two germline ends. The CDR3 length is 13 residues. CDR3 DNA sequence: TGTGCCAGCAGAGAGTCCTATAATTCACCCCTCCACTTT. It codes for CASRESYNSPLHF.

The chain links TRBV5-5 to TRBJ1-2; maybe TRBD1 (5 bases). The CDR3 spans 15 residues. V lost 0 bases to trimming and J lost 4 bases, with 13 bases between them. In germline, CDR1 is SGHKS, CDR2 YYEKEE (reference sequence). The CDR3 protein is CASSLGSTQGYGYTF. The CDR3 DNA reads as TGTGCCAGCAGCTTGGGTAGCACCCAGGGCTATGGCTACACCTTC.

This chain connects TRBV30 to TRBJ2-2; TRBD2 might be the D (6 bases). V was trimmed by 8 bases and J by 6 bases, leaving 13 bases between them. Germline V gives CDR1 GTSNPN, CDR2 SVGIG (reference sequence). This CDR3 region has 12 residues. DNA of the CDR3: TGTGCCGGGTGGTGGGGGGCCGGGGAGCTGTTTTTT. It codes for CAGWWGAGELFF.

The V and J genes are TRBV19 and TRBJ1-3, with D perhaps matching TRBD1 (5 bases). In germline, CDR1 is LNHDA, CDR2 SQIVND (reference sequence). The CDR3 consists of 13 residues. The V gene lost 8 bases and the J gene lost 4 bases, with 12 bases spanning the gap. CDR3 nucleotides: TGTGCCAGTGCCGAGGGGATAGGAAACACCATATATTTT. Protein: CASAEGIGNTIYF.

The chain employs TRBV2 and TRBJ1-6; 7 bases align to TRBD1. This CDR3 spans 16 amino acids. Germline V gene data show CDR1 as SNHLY and CDR2 as FYNNEI. V lost 4 bases and J lost 5; bases outside the gene matches: 8. The CDR3 DNA reads as TGTGCCAGCAGTGTACAGGGGAACTTTAATAATTCACCCCTCCACTTT. It translates to CASSVQGNFNNSPLHF. The full variable domain, rest sourced from reference TRBV2 and TRBJ1-6, is EPEVTQTPSHQVTQMGQEVILRCVPISNHLYFYWYRQILGQKVEFLVSFYNNEISEKSEIFDDQFSVERPDGSNFTLKIRSTKLEDSAMYFCASSVQGNFNNSPLHFGNGTRLTVT.

V usage is TRBV28 and J usage is TRBJ1-5; weak D call: TRBD1 (6 bases). Germline-derived CDR1 and CDR2 are MDHEN and SYDVKM. This CDR3 has 16 residues. Trimming shortened V by 0 bases and J by 7 bases, and 16 bases separated the two germline ends. The CDR3 DNA follows: TGTGCCAGCAGTTTATGGGGCAGGGGTAAGAGGCAGCCCCAGCATTTT. Its translation: CASSLWGRGKRQPQHF.

This rearrangement joins TRBV7-9 to TRBJ1-4; D unclear. Per the germline V gene, CDR1 is SEHNR and CDR2 is FQNEAQ (reference sequence). Deletions cut 8 bases from V and 4 bases from J, with 8 bases between. This CDR3 spans 12 amino acids. CDR3 nucleotides: TGTGCCAGCGATCGCGGTAATGAAAAACTGTTTTTT. Protein product: CASDRGNEKLFF.

This chain uses TRBV30 with TRBJ1-3; D call uncertain. Per the germline V gene, CDR1 is GTSNPN and CDR2 is SVGIG (reference sequence). The CDR3 is 12 amino acids. V dropped 1 base and J dropped 2 bases, with 3 bases sitting between them. CDR3 amino acids: CAWSATGNTIYF. Written as DNA, the CDR3 is TGTGCCTGGAGTGCGACTGGAAACACCATATATTTT.

V gene TRBV5-1 combines with J gene TRBJ1-1; 8 bases line up with TRBD1. The CDR3 has 15 residues. Germline CDR1 reads SGHRS; CDR2 reads YFSETQ. J lost 5 bases, V lost 4 bases, and 10 bases had no gene match. In nucleotides, the CDR3 is TGCGCCAGCAGCGAAGGACAGGGTGGAAATACTGAAGCTTTCTTT. Its translation: CASSEGQGGNTEAFF.